This TCR beta chain originates from a study of blood T cell repertoires in COVID-19. Study-level background: The study drew acute and convalescent COVID-19 samples from the United States, Italy and Spain. PBMCs, B-cell-depleted T cells, or T cells were the source of the cDNA or gDNA that made up the material.

This CDR3 spans 15 amino acids. The V gene end was trimmed by 6 bases and the J gene end by 4 bases; junction bases not matched to a gene: 8. From germline, CDR1 is WNHNN and CDR2 SYGVQD (reference sequence). Original processing methods: Amplification of reference gene primers provided the estimated nucleated cell counts. Data came from immunoSEQ multiplex PCR; TCRdb stores just in-frame clones and leaves some out. D and trimming come from the DNA, and the V and J calls and clone size come from that table. Among some 200,000 clones listed, 80% to 90% were seen once. Specimen: peripheral blood. The genes are TRBV10-1 and TRBJ2-5, with 10 bases that match TRBD1. This sequence originates from a man aged 25 to 40 with active or convalescent COVID-19. CDR3 sequence reads: CASSAGQGGGETQYF. Written as DNA, the CDR3 is TGCGCCAGCAGCGCCGGACAGGGGGGGGGAGAGACCCAGTACTTC.